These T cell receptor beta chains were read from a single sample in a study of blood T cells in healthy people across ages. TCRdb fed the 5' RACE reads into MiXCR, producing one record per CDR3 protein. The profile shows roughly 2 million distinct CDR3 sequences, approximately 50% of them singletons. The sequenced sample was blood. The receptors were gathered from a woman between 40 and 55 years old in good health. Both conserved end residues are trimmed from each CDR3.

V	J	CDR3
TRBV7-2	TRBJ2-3	ASSGQGFTDTQY
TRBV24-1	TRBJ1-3	ATRKGYNKGGNTIY
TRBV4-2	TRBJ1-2	ASSQDKGDGYT
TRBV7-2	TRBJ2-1	ASSLEYSYNEQF
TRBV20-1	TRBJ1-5	SARTSYSNQPQH
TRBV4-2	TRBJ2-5	ASSPWAGTTAETQY
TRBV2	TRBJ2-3	ASSEKRGDLSTDTQY
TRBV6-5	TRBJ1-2	ASSYSEGQGAEGYT
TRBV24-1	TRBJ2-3	ATSVLGAADTQY
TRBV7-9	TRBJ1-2	ASSFPTDVYGYT
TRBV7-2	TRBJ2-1	ASSLAGGFNEQF
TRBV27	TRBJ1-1	ASSHRTGQGGTEAF
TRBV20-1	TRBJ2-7	SALDSMTYEQY
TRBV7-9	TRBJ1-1	ASSLGPGPNTEAF
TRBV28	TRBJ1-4	ASSRQGIMKLLF
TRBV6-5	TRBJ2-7	ASGTGAYEQY
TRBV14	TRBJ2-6	ASSGYRVSGANVLT
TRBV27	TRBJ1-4	ASSFGGSTNEKLF
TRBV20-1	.	SASWRLAVETQY
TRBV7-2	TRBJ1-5	ASSPGLYQPQH
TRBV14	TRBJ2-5	ASSQGGRPLGTQY
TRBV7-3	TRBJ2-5	ASSPGVAGEETQY
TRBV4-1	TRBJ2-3	ASNRLAGGPDTQY
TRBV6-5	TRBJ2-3	ASSQTSGATDTQY
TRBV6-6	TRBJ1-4	ASIQNEKLF
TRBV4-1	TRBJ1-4	ASSQGPTGDTTNEKLF
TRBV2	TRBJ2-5	ASSERGTKETQY
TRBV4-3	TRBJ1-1	ASSQDDRGLTEAF
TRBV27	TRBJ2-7	ASRMGRGSEQY
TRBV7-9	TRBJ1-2	ASSLGAGANYGYT
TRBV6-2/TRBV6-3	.	ASSNGGAEETQY
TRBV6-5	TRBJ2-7	ASSYSPGLLYEQY
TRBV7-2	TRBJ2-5	ASSFRSVQETQY
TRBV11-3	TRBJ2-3	ASSVEGPDTQY
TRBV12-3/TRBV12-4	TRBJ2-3	ASSSGDAQY
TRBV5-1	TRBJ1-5	ASTNKGSYQH
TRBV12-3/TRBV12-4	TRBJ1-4	ASRRQPSSTNEKLF
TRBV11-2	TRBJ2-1	ASRGLRGSYNEQF
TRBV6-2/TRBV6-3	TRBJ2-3	ASSTAGSSTDTQY
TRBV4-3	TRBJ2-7	ASSQEGALTYEQY
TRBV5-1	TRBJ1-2	ASSLEALNYGYT
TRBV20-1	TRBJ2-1	SARAPGGNEQF
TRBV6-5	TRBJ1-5	ASRLFAGSNQPQH
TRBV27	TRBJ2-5	ASSLTMTLQETQY
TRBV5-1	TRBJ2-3	ASSVSGASGDTDTQY
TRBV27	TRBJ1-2	ASSMGTSHYGYT
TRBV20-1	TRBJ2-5	SALTSGGNQETQY
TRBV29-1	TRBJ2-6	SAKGTGQGANVLT
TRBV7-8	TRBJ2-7	ASSQPAGQGAGEQY
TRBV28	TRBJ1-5	ASTPVGQPQH
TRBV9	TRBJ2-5	ASSVAPGQVGGETQY
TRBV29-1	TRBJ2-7	SVGAGPYEQY